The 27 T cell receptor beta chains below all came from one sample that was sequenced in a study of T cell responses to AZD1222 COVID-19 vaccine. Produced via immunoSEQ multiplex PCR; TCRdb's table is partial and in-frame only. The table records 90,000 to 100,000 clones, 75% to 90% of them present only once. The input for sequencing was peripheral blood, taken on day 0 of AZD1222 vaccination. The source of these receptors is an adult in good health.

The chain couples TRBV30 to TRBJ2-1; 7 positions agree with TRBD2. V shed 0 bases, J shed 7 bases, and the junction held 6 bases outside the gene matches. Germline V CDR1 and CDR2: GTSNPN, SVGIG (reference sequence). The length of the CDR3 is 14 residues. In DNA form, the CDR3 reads TGTGCCTGGAGTGTAATGGGAGGGCCGAATGAGCAGTTCTTC. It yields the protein CAWSVMGGPNEQFF.

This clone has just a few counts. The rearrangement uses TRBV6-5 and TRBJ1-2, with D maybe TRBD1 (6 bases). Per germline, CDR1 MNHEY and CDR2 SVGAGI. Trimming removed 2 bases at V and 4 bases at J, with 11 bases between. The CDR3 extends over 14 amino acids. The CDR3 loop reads CASSYGGQPYGYTF. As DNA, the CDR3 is TGTGCCAGCAGTTACGGTGGACAGCCCTATGGCTACACCTTC.

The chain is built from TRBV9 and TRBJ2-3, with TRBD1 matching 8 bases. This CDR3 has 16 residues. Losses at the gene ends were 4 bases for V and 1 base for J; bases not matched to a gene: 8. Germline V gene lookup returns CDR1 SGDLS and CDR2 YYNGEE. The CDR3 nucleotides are TGTGCCAGCAGCCTGCAGGGGGCTACGGGCACAGATACGCAGTATTTT. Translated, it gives CASSLQGATGTDTQYF.

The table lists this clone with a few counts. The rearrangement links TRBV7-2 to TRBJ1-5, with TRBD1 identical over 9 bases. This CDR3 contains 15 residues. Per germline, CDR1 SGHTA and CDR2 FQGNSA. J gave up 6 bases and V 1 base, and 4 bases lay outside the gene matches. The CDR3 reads CASSLGDRDGQPQHF. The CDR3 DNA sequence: TGTGCCAGCAGCTTAGGGGACAGGGACGGTCAGCCCCAGCATTTT. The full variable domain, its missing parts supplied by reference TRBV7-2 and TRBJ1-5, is GAGVSQSPSNKVTEKGKDVELRCDPISGHTALYWYRQSLGQGLEFLIYFQGNSAPDKSGLPSDRFSAERTGGSVSTLTIQRTQQEDSAVYLCASSLGDRDGQPQHFGDGTRLSIL.

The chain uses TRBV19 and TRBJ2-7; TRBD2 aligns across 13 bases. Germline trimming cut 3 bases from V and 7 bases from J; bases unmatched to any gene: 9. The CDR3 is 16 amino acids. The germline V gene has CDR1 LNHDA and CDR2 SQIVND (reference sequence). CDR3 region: CASSMGLAGMIEEQYF. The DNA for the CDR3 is TGTGCCAGTAGTATGGGACTAGCGGGGATGATAGAGGAGCAGTACTTC.

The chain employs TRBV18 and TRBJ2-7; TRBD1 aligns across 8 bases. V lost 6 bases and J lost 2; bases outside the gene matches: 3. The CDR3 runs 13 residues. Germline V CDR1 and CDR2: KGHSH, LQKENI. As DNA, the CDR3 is TGTGCCAGCTCGCCGACAGGGGCCTACGAGCAGTACTTC. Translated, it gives CASSPTGAYEQYF.

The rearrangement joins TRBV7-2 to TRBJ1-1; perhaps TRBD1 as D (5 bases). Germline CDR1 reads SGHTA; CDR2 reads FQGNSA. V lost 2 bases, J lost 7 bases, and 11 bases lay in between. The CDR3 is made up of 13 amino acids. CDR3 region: CASSLYAGFEAFF. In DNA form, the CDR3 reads TGTGCCAGCAGCTTATATGCAGGGTTTGAAGCTTTCTTT.

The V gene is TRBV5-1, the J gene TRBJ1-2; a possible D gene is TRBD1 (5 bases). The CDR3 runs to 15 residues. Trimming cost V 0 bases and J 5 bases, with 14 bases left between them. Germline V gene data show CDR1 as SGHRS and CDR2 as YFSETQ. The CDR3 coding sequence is TGCGCCAGCAGCTTGGGAAGGGGAAGAGGGTATGGCTACACCTTC. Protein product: CASSLGRGRGYGYTF.

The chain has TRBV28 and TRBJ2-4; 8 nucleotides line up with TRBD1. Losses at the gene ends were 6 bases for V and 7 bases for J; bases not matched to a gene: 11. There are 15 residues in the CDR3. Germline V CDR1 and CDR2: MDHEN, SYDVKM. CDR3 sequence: CASSPPGTGINIQYF. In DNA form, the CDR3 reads TGTGCCAGCAGCCCCCCCGGGACAGGAATTAACATTCAGTACTTC.

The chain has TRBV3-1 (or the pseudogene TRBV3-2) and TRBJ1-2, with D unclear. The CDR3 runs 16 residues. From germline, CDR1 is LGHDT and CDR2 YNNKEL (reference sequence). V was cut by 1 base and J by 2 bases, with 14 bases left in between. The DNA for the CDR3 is TGTGCCAGCAGCCAAGGTCCCCCGCAGGCGAACTATGGCTACACCTTC. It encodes CASSQGPPQANYGYTF.

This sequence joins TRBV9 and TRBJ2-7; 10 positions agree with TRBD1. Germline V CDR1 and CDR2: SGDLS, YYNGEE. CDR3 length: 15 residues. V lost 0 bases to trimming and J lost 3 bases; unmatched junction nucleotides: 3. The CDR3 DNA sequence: TGTGCCAGCAGCGTAGGGGACAGGGGCGTCTACGAGCAGTACTTC. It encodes CASSVGDRGVYEQYF.

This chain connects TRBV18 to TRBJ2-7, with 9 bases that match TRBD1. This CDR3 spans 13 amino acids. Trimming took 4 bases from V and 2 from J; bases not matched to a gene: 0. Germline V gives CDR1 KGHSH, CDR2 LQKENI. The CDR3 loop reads CASSHRGPYEQYF. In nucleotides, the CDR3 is TGTGCCAGCTCACACAGGGGGCCCTACGAGCAGTACTTC.

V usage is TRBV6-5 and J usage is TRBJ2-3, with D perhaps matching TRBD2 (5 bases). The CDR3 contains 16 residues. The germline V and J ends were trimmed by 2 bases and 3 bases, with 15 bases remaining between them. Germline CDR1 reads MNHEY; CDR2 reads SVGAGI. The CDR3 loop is CASSYVSGSMTDTQYF. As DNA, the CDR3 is TGTGCCAGCAGTTACGTTTCGGGGAGTATGACAGATACGCAGTATTTT.

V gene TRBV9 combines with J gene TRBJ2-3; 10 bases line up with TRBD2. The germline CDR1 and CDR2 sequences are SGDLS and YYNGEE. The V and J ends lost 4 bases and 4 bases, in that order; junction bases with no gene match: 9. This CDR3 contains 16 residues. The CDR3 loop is CASSHESGRAPDTQYF. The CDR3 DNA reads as TGTGCCAGCAGCCACGAAAGCGGGAGGGCCCCAGATACGCAGTATTTT.

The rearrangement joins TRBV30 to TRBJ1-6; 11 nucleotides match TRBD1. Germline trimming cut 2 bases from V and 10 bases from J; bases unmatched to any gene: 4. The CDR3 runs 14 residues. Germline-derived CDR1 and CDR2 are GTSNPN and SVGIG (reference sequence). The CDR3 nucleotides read TGTGCCTGGAGTCCGGGACAGGGGGGATCACCCCTCCACTTT. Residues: CAWSPGQGGSPLHF.

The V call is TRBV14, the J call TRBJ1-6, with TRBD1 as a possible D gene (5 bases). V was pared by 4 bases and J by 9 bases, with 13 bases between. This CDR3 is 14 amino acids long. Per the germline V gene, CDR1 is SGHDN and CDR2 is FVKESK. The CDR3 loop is CASSPPGRGSPLHF. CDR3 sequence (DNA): TGTGCCAGCAGCCCGCCCGGAAGGGGTTCACCCCTCCACTTT.

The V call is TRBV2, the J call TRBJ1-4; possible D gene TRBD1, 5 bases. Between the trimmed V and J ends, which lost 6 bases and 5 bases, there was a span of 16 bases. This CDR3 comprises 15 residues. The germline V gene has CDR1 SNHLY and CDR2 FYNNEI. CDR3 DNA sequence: TGTGCCAGCAGCCTGTCAGGGACGGAGAATGAAAAACTGTTTTTT. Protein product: CASSLSGTENEKLFF.

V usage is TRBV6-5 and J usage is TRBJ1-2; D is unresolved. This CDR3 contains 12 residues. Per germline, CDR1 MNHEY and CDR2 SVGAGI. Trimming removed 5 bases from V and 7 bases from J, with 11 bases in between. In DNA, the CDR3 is TGTGCCAGCAGTCGAGGGCGGCTTGGCTACACCTTC. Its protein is CASSRGRLGYTF.

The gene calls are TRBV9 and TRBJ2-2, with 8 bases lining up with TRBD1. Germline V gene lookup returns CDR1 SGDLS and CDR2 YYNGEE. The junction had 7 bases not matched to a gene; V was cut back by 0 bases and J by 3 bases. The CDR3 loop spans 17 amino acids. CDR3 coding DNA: TGTGCCAGCAGCGTAGAATTCCGACAGGGGTACACCGGGGAGCTGTTTTTT. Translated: CASSVEFRQGYTGELFF.

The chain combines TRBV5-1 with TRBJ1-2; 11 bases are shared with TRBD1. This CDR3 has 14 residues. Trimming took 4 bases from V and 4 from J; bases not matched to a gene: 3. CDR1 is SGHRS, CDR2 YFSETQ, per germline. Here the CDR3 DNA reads TGCGCCAGCAGCCTGGGACAGGGGGGCTATGGCTACACCTTC. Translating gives CASSLGQGGYGYTF.

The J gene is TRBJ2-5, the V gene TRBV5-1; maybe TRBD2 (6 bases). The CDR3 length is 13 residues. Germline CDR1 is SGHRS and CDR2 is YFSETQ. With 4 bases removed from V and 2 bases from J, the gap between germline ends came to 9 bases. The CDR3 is CASSRSGQETQYF. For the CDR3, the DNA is TGCGCCAGCAGCAGGAGCGGGCAAGAGACCCAGTACTTC.

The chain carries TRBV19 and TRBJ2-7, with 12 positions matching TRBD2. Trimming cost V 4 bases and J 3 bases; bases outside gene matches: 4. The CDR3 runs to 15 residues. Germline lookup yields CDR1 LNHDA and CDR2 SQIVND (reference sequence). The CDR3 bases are TGTGCCAGTAGTACCTCTAGCGGGAGGGTCTACGAGCAGTACTTC. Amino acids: CASSTSSGRVYEQYF.

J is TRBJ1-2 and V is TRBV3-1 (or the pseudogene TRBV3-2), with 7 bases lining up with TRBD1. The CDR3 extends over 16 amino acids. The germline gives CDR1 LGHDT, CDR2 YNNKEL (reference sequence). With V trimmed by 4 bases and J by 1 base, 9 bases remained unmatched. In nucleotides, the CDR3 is TGTGCCAGCAGCCCGATTAGACAGGGATTTAACTATGGCTACACCTTC. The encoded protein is CASSPIRQGFNYGYTF.

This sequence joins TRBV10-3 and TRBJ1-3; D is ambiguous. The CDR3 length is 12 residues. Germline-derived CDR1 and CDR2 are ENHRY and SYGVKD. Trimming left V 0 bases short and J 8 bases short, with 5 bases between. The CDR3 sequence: CAISESSDTIYF. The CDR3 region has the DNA TGTGCCATCAGTGAGTCTTCTGACACCATATATTTT.

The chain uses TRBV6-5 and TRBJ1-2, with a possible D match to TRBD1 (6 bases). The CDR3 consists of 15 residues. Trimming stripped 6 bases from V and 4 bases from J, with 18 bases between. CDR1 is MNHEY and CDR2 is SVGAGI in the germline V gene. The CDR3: CASSPLTGPSYGYTF. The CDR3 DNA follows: TGTGCCAGCAGCCCCCTGACAGGTCCCAGCTATGGCTACACCTTC.

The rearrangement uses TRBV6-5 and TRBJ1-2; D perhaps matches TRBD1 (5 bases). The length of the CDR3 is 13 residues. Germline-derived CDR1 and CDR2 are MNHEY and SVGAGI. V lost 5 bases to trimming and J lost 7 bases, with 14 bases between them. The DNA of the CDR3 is TGTGCCAGCAGTCCTTCCAGGGAAGGTGGCTACACCTTC. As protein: CASSPSREGGYTF.

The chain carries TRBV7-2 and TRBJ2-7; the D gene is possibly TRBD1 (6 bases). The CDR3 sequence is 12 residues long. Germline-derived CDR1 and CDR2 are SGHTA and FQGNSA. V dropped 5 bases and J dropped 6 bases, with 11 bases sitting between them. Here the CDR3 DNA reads TGTGCCAGCAGCGGGGGCCCCGGCGAGCAGTACTTC. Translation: CASSGGPGEQYF.